This TCR beta chain came from a study of blood T cells in healthy people across ages. Per sample, a minimum of 6.5 million PBMCs were isolated. A minimum of 6 micrograms of total RNA was extracted per sample. Broader study findings: It was held that diversity estimates obtained from one million T cells represented underestimates.

Germline CDR1 DFQATT, CDR2 SNEGSKA (reference sequence). The V gene lost 6 bases and the J gene lost 7 bases, with 15 bases spanning the gap. The CDR3 contains 12 residues. Primed by a sample-barcoded 5' primer and a J-beta primer mix, a second PCR proceeded for 7 to 11 cycles. Any given sample supplied a minimum of 3 million CDR3-containing paired-end reads. TCRdb ran MiXCR on the 5' RACE reads and lists one entry per CDR3 protein. This table has about a million distinct CDR3 sequences, just over 50% appearing once. Worth noting for this clonotype: Its target is not known.

V is TRBV20-1 and J is TRBJ1-2, with D possibly TRBD1 on 5 matching bases. Sequenced material: blood. The TCR was taken from an older woman in good health. The CDR3 DNA sequence: TGCAGTGCAAACCGGGGGTCAGGTGGCTACACCTTC. It yields the protein CSANRGSGGYTF.